Listed here are 7 T cell receptor beta chains from one sample, sequenced in a study of CXCR3-negative and CXCR3-positive naive CD8 T cells. In preparing the TRB cDNA libraries, 5' RACE with UMI labels was used. TCRdb reprocessed the 5' RACE reads, keeping one entry per CDR3 protein, no DNA. The table counts just over 60,000 distinct CDR3 sequences; more than 4% lies in the top ten. The sample comprised naive CXCR3- CD8+ T cells from blood. Subset defined: CD45RO-CCR7+CD27+CD95- naive CD8+ T cells lacking CXCR3 (TNR3-). All receptors derive from a human donor in good health. Some clones in this sample may be carry-over from other donors' samples.

The genes are TRBV15 and TRBJ1-5; the D call of TRBD1 rests on TCRdb alone, since no DNA is present to check it. This CDR3 comprises 13 residues. Per germline, CDR1 LNHNV and CDR2 YYDKDF (reference sequence). The CDR3: CATAGEGNQHQHF. Together with reference TRBV15 and TRBJ1-5, the CDR3 gives the full variable domain: DAMVIQNPRYQVTQFGKPVTLSCSQTLNHNVMYWYQQKSSQAPKLLFHYYDKDFNNEADTPDNFQSRRPNTSFCFLDIRSPGLGDTAMYLCATAGEGNQHQHFGDGTRLSIL.

CDR3 sequence reads: CSVDGTGTHGYGYTF. The V gene is TRBV29-1, the J gene TRBJ1-2; TCRdb picks TRBD1, but there is no DNA to check that call. Germline CDR1 SQVTM, CDR2 ANQGSEA. The CDR3 totals 15 residues.

The V gene is TRBV7-9, the J gene TRBJ1-1. Germline V gene lookup returns CDR1 SEHNR and CDR2 FQNEAQ (reference sequence). The CDR3 runs 11 residues. The CDR3 loop reads CASSLSGEAFF.

V usage is TRBV19 and J usage is TRBJ2-1. The germline gives CDR1 LNHDA, CDR2 SQIVND (reference sequence). CDR3 length: 16 amino acids. The CDR3 sequence: CASSIVGWTLENEQFF.

This chain uses TRBV6-2 or TRBV6-3 with TRBJ1-5. Germline-derived CDR1 and CDR2 are MNHEY and SVGEGT. The CDR3 has 15 amino acids. Here the CDR3 reads CASSSMQQMGQPQHF.

V and J are TRBV29-1 and TRBJ2-1; TCRdb's assignment of TRBD1 cannot be checked, as there is no DNA. Per germline, CDR1 SQVTM and CDR2 ANQGSEA. The CDR3 sequence is 16 residues long. The CDR3 sequence: CSVEPPSRSSYNEQFF.

The chain employs TRBV4-1 and TRBJ2-7; the TCRdb D gene call, TRBD1, has no DNA to confirm it. CDR1 is MGHRA, CDR2 YSYEKL, per germline. This CDR3 contains 14 residues. CDR3 protein: CASSQRDISYEQYF.